This TCR beta chain was documented in a study of shared T cell receptors in the human thymus. CDR3 size: 16 residues. The junction had 5 bases not matched to a gene; V was cut back by 1 base and J by 4 bases. The germline V gene encodes CDR1 MGHRA and CDR2 YSYEKL. This clone was recorded once. The method was immunoSEQ multiplex PCR; TCRdb's version includes in-frame clones alone and lacks a portion of them. The table shows approximately 730,000 clones, with roughly 85% occurring only once. The data were also submitted as part of a second study, on human thymus T cells.

The origin of this receptor is a girl under three years old with a congenital heart defect. V is TRBV4-1 and J is TRBJ2-1; 9 positions match TRBD2. Sequenced: thymocytes. The CDR3 loop reads CASSQGRLAAYNEQFF. The DNA of the CDR3 is TGCGCCAGCAGCCAAGGGAGACTAGCGGCATACAATGAGCAGTTCTTC.